This entry features one T cell receptor (beta chain) sequence. Its antigen remains unknown. This sample is drawn from a study of vaccination effects on CD4 cells after COVID-19. Study details: Convalescent patients (n = two) were sampled 16 days and one week prevaccination. Findings of the study overall: Vaccine- and infection-induced clones showed marked clonal contraction late following vaccination.

Measured with immunoSEQ multiplex PCR; TCRdb has only the in-frame clones, and not every one. The sample contains around 30,000 clones, about 75% of which appear only once. V shed 4 bases, J shed 0 bases, and the junction held 8 bases outside the gene matches. The CDR3 is 16 amino acids. The V gene's germline CDR1 is SGHRS and CDR2 YFSETQ. Antigen-specific CD4+ T cells were first expanded with viral peptide pools by the ViraFEST assay and only then sequenced. Researchers isolated CD4+ T cells once around 11 days of culture had elapsed. It was between March and December 2020 that the person had a SARS-CoV-2 infection confirmed by PCR.

The sequence derives from a human donor who had a prior SARS-CoV-2 infection. This rearrangement joins TRBV5-1 to TRBJ1-2; 8 bases fit TRBD1. Sequenced material: CD4+ T cells from PBMCs cultured with SARS-CoV-2 spike peptides, taken before COVID-19 vaccination. The CDR3, as DNA: TGCGCCAGCAGCAGACCAGGGGGCGCGGCTAACTATGGCTACACCTTC. Translation: CASSRPGGAANYGYTF.